The rows below give T cell receptor beta chains drawn from one sample of a study of early stage breast cancer tumors. TCRdb keeps only in-frame clones here, not all; method: immunoSEQ multiplex PCR. Among 25,000 to 30,000 clones listed, roughly three fifths were seen once. Material: breast tumor tissue. The receptors were gathered from a person aged 45 to 59 with breast cancer. Both conserved end residues are part of each CDR3. The D gene is left open where the match is weak. Part of the rows lack a size; the others show once, few, many or a class for expanded clones.

V	J	size	D	DNA	CDR3
TRBV4-1	TRBJ1-2	few	.	TGCGCCAGCAGAGAAAGCCTCGACTACACCTTC	CASRESLDYTF
TRBV19	TRBJ1-1	few	TRBD1	TGTGCCAGTAGTTTTAACCCTGGGACAGCATTCGAAGCTTTCTTT	CASSFNPGTAFEAFF
TRBV5-1	TRBJ2-2	.	.	TGCGCCAGCAGCTTGGGGGGTTCGGCCCTAATGGGGGAGCTGTTTTTT	CASSLGGSALMGELFF
TRBV7-9	TRBJ2-1	.	TRBD2	TGTGCCAGCAGCTCTAGCGGGGGGTACAATGAGCAGTTCTTC	CASSSSGGYNEQFF
TRBV4-1	TRBJ2-4	.	.	TGCGCCACAGGGGAACCCAAAAACATTCAGTACTTC	CATGEPKNIQYF
TRBV9	TRBJ2-1	.	.	TGTGCCAGCAGCGTATACGGGAATGAGCAGTTCTTC	CASSVYGNEQFF
TRBV7-9	TRBJ2-7	.	.	TGTGCCAGCAGCTTCGGGATTTCCTACGAGCAGTACTTC	CASSFGISYEQYF
TRBV7-3	TRBJ2-2	.	.	TGTGCCAGCAGCCCCCCAGGGGCCGGGGAGCTGTTTTTT	CASSPPGAGELFF
TRBV6-5	TRBJ2-5	.	.	TGTGCCAGCAGTTACCCAGGCTCAGAGACCCAGTACTTC	CASSYPGSETQYF
TRBV5-1	TRBJ2-2	.	.	TGCGCCAGCAGCTCCCGGACAGACAACACCGGGGAGCTGTTTTTT	CASSSRTDNTGELFF
TRBV7-8	TRBJ1-5	.	.	TGTGCCAGCAGCTTAGTGAGGCTGGGGAATAGCAATCAGCCCCAGCATTTT	CASSLVRLGNSNQPQHF
TRBV7-9	TRBJ2-5	.	.	TGTGCCAGCAGCTTAGGGGCGTACCAAGAGACCCAGTACTTC	CASSLGAYQETQYF
TRBV25-1	TRBJ2-1	.	.	TGTGCCAGCGGATCCGTCATCGGGTTGGAGCAGTTCTTC	CASGSVIGLEQFF
TRBV18	TRBJ2-1	few	TRBD2	TGTGCCAGCTCACGGGAACGGACTAGTGGGGCTTACAATGAGCAGTTCTTC	CASSRERTSGAYNEQFF